A selection of T cell receptor beta chains follows, all from one sample in a study of early T cells in non-severe SARS-CoV-2 infection. TCRdb processed the 5' RACE reads anew with MiXCR; each CDR3 protein has one entry. The data contain fewer than 30,000 distinct CDR3 sequences, roughly 5.4% of them seen just once; the ten biggest clones take up around 4.5%. What was sequenced was whole blood. The receptors shown here come from an adult who was a healthcare worker with PCR-confirmed SARS-CoV-2 infection or an uninfected control (not recorded which). Both conserved end residues are part of each CDR3. The D gene is left open where the match is weak. Expanded clones are given a class, and other clones once, few, many or no size at all.

j_call clone_size d_call v_call cdr3_nt cdr3_aa
TRBJ2-1 many - TRBV11-2 TGTGCCAGCAGCTTAGCAGGGGTGATCAATGAGCAGTTCTTC CASSLAGVINEQFF
TRBJ1-6 - TRBD1 TRBV28 TGTGCCAGCAGACTGGGACAGGGCGATTCACCCCTCCACTTT CASRLGQGDSPLHF
TRBJ2-5 many - TRBV5-4 TGTGCCAGCAGCTTTGGGCGGGAAGAGACCCAGTACTTC CASSFGREETQYF
TRBJ1-5 many - TRBV18 TGTGCCAGCTCACCAAAGGCCATTAATCAGCCCCAGCATTTT CASSPKAINQPQHF
TRBJ2-5 many TRBD2 TRBV20-1 TGCAGTGCTTCCAAGGGACTATATCAAGAGACCCAGTACTTC CSASKGLYQETQYF
TRBJ1-5 few - TRBV24-1 TGTGCCACCAGTGAGGGCGGGGTTGGTCAGCCCCAGCATTTT CATSEGGVGQPQHF
TRBJ1-1 - - TRBV12-3/TRBV12-4 TGTGCCAGCAGCCCAGATACAGGCATGAACACTGAAGCTTTCTTT CASSPDTGMNTEAFF
TRBJ2-1 medium-sized - TRBV6-5 TGTGCCAGCAGTTACGAGGGGGTTAGGTCCTACAATGAGCAGTTCTTC CASSYEGVRSYNEQFF
TRBJ1-5 many - TRBV11-2 TGTGCCAGCAGCCCTGGTCCTAATCAGCCCCAGCATTTT CASSPGPNQPQHF
TRBJ2-3 - - TRBV21-1 TGTGCCAGCAGCAAGGCGGCTAGCGGGAGCTTCCCGGAGGATACGCAGTATTTT CASSKAASGSFPEDTQYF
TRBJ2-3 many TRBD2 TRBV20-1 TGCAGTGCTTTGACTAGCGGGAGTGGGGCGCAGTATTTT CSALTSGSGAQYF
TRBJ2-1 few - TRBV6-2/TRBV6-3 TGTGCCAGCAGTTACGAGGGAGCCCCCCCTGGGGGGCAGTTCTTC CASSYEGAPPGGQFF
TRBJ1-2 few - TRBV6-2/TRBV6-3 TGTGCCAGCAGTTACGCCCCGATGGCTGGGGACGGCTACACCTTC CASSYAPMAGDGYTF
TRBJ2-1 many TRBD1 TRBV29-1 TGCAGCGTTGTGAGGACAGGGATGCATGAGCAGTTCTTC CSVVRTGMHEQFF
TRBJ2-5 many TRBD1 TRBV20-1 TGCAGTGCTAAAAGTGGGACAGCTAACCAAGAGACCCAGTACTTC CSAKSGTANQETQYF
TRBJ2-1 - - TRBV29-1 TGCAGCGTGGCCCCCGGGGGCTGGTCCTACAATGAGCAGTTCTTC CSVAPGGWSYNEQFF
TRBJ2-5 many - TRBV20-1 TGCAGTGCTAGACCCCCTAGCGAGGAGACCCAGTACTTC CSARPPSEETQYF
TRBJ1-4 many - TRBV4-1 TGCGCCAGCAGCCAAATGGCGGAGGATGAAAAACTGTTTTTT CASSQMAEDEKLFF
TRBJ2-4 many - TRBV6-1 TGTGCCAGCAGGCCCGGAGACGGCCAGGGCATTCAGTACTTC CASRPGDGQGIQYF
TRBJ1-1 few - TRBV6-5 TGTGCCAGCAGCCCCGGGACAACGAACACTGAAGCTTTCTTT CASSPGTTNTEAFF
TRBJ1-1 many TRBD1 TRBV13 TGTGCCAGCAGCTTTAGACAGGGTGAAGCTTTCTTT CASSFRQGEAFF
TRBJ2-6 many TRBD1 TRBV9 TGTGCCAGCAGCGAAAACAGGGGGCGCATTTCTGGGGCCAACGTCCTGACTTTC CASSENRGRISGANVLTF
TRBJ2-3 many TRBD2 TRBV6-6 TGTGCCAGCAGTTACGGCGGGAGTGGGGCAGATACGCAGTATTTT CASSYGGSGADTQYF
TRBJ2-5 many TRBD1 TRBV12-3/TRBV12-4 TGTGCCAGCAGTTTCGGGACAGGGCGGGAGACCCAGTACTTC CASSFGTGRETQYF
TRBJ2-3 many - TRBV1 TGCACCAGCAGCCAAGATAAAACCCTTAGCACAGATACGCAGTATTTT CTSSQDKTLSTDTQYF
TRBJ2-1 many TRBD2 TRBV5-6 TGTGCCAGCAGCTTGTTTAGCGGGGGGTACAATGAGCAGTTCTTC CASSLFSGGYNEQFF
TRBJ2-7 medium-sized TRBD1 TRBV4-3 TGCGCCAGCAGCCAAATGACAGGGGGTTCCTACGAGCAGTACTTC CASSQMTGGSYEQYF
TRBJ2-3 - - TRBV27 TGTGCCAGCACGAAATCATTCCCTGAGGGGGATACGCAGTATTTT CASTKSFPEGDTQYF
TRBJ2-7 many - TRBV30 TGTGCCTGGAGTTGGGGGGTCGAGCAGTACTTC CAWSWGVEQYF
TRBJ1-5 few TRBD1 TRBV24-1 TGTGCCACCAGTGATCCCGGGACAGGGGGCCGCAATCAGCCCCAGCATTTT CATSDPGTGGRNQPQHF
TRBJ2-3 - TRBD2 TRBV27 TGTGCCAGCAGTATTCGAAGGACTAGCGGGAGCACAGATACGCAGTATTTT CASSIRRTSGSTDTQYF
TRBJ1-3 many - TRBV4-3 TGCGCCAGCAGCCAAGGGACAGTTCTTCCTACTGGAAACACCATATATTTT CASSQGTVLPTGNTIYF
TRBJ2-1 - - TRBV6-6 TGTGCCATCTCGGACCCTGACTCGGAGCAGTTCTTC CAISDPDSEQFF
TRBJ1-2 many - TRBV7-3 TGTGCCAGCAGCCCGGGCCAGGGCAGGGCGAACTATGGCTACACCTTC CASSPGQGRANYGYTF
TRBJ1-2 many TRBD1 TRBV29-1 TGCAGCGTTGAAGATCTGGGACAGGGAAGGTCAAGGGGCTACACCTTC CSVEDLGQGRSRGYTF
TRBJ2-1 many TRBD2 TRBV6-4 TGTGCCAGCAGTCAAATAGCGGGAGCGGTAACGGGTGAGCAGTTCTTC CASSQIAGAVTGEQFF
TRBJ2-1 many - TRBV4-3 TGCGCCAGCAGCCAAGACTGGTCTGAGCAGTTCTTC CASSQDWSEQFF
TRBJ2-5 many - TRBV7-2 TGTGCCAGCAGCTCCGAAGGTTCCTGGGAGACCCAGTACTTC CASSSEGSWETQYF
TRBJ2-7 many - TRBV27 TGTGCCAGCAGTTTAAGGTGGCGGCAAACCTACGAGCAGTACTTC CASSLRWRQTYEQYF
TRBJ1-4 - - TRBV19 TGTGCCAGTAGTCCCTTGGACGGAAATGAAAAACTGTTTTTT CASSPLDGNEKLFF
TRBJ2-7 many - TRBV12-3/TRBV12-4 TGTGCCAGCAGGCTGGGAGTGGGCGAGCAGTACTTC CASRLGVGEQYF
TRBJ2-1 medium-sized - TRBV24-1 TGTGCCACCAGTGGCGGAGTGGGGTACAATGAGCAGTTCTTC CATSGGVGYNEQFF
TRBJ2-3 many - TRBV20-1 TGCAGTGCTAGAGATCCGCAAACGGTGGCAGACTTCACAGATACGCAGTATTTT CSARDPQTVADFTDTQYF
TRBJ2-7 many TRBD2 TRBV3-1 TGTGCCAGCAGCCAAAACAGCGGGATATGGCAGTACTTC CASSQNSGIWQYF
TRBJ2-5 many - TRBV28 TGTGCCAGCAGTTTAGGGCAGTACGGCCAAGAGACCCAGTACTTC CASSLGQYGQETQYF
TRBJ2-1 many - TRBV7-2 TGTGCCAGCAGCTTAAAGTGGGTGGGAGGTGAGCAGTTCTTC CASSLKWVGGEQFF
TRBJ2-7 many - TRBV7-2 TGTGCCAGCAGCGGTAGGGACAACTCCTACGAGCAGTACTTC CASSGRDNSYEQYF
TRBJ2-7 many - TRBV4-3 TGCGCCAGCAGCCAAGGGGATAGATCATACGAGCAGTACTTC CASSQGDRSYEQYF
TRBJ2-3 many TRBD2 TRBV12-3/TRBV12-4 TGTGCCAGCAGCTCCAACAGACTAGCGGGAAGTGGTGCAGATACGCAGTATTTT CASSSNRLAGSGADTQYF
TRBJ1-1 many - TRBV5-1 TGCGCCAGCAGCCTAACGCTCGGGACACCTGAAGCTTTCTTT CASSLTLGTPEAFF
TRBJ2-7 many - TRBV6-2/TRBV6-3 TGTGCCATCGGATTCTACGAGCAGTACTTC CAIGFYEQYF